This TCR beta chain emerged from a study of shared clonotypes between healthy human individuals. Study-level findings and limits: Sequencing depth was a factor that was expected to affect clonotype sharing among donors. The authors sampled blood alone, and tissue repertoires likely differ.

Assay used: immunoSEQ multiplex PCR; TCRdb lists only in-frame clones, some missing. The sample holds about 2.1 million clones, just under 95% seen once. Positive CCR7 selection of CD45RO-negative cells yielded the naive CD8 cells, and terminally differentiated effector memory CD45RA+ cells were excluded. About this clone: The antigen remains undetermined.

The receptor was isolated from a man aged 18 to 30 in good health. Some clones in this sample may be carry-over from other donors' samples. Sequencing was carried out using naive CD8+ T cells from PBMCs.

The CDR3 loop reads CASSQDRPLSGKETQYF. Here the CDR3 DNA reads TGCGCCAGCAGCCAAGATCGTCCGTTGTCGGGGAAAGAGACCCAGTACTTC. V gene TRBV4-3 combines with J gene TRBJ2-5; maybe TRBD2 (5 bases). Trimming removed 0 bases at V and 3 bases at J, with 17 bases between. This CDR3 region has 17 residues. Germline V gene sequence: CDR1 LGHNA, CDR2 YSLEER.